A selection of T cell receptor beta chains follows, all from one sample in a study of blood T cell repertoires in COVID-19. Clones were sequenced by immunoSEQ multiplex PCR, and TCRdb holds only the in-frame ones, with some missing. The sample has about 48,000 clones, just over 85% seen once. The sample taken for sequencing was peripheral blood. The receptor source for this set is a woman older than 75 with COVID-19, enrolled during active disease. CDR3s include the opening cysteine and the closing phenylalanine or tryptophan. Fields, in order: V gene, CDR3 length, D gene, J gene, clone size, CDR3 protein, CDR3 DNA. The D gene is left open where the match is weak. Size values are once, few and many counts, or a class for expanded clones, and some rows have none.

V: TRBV18
length: 15
D: TRBD1
J: TRBJ2-3
size: -
CDR3: CASSPPWTGTDTQYF
DNA: TGTGCCAGCTCTCCGCCTTGGACAGGGACAGATACGCAGTATTTT

V: TRBV28
length: 13
D: TRBD1
J: TRBJ1-1
size: -
CDR3: CASRQGDRAEAFF
DNA: TGTGCCAGCCGCCAGGGGGATAGGGCTGAAGCTTTCTTT

V: TRBV7-9
length: 14
D: -
J: TRBJ1-3
size: -
CDR3: CASRLTGHEDTIYF
DNA: TGTGCCAGCAGGCTGACAGGCCACGAGGACACCATATATTTT

V: TRBV29-1
length: 14
D: TRBD1
J: TRBJ1-1
size: -
CDR3: CSVAGDRGSTEAFF
DNA: TGCAGCGTTGCAGGGGACAGGGGGAGCACTGAAGCTTTCTTT

V: TRBV7-9
length: 18
D: TRBD1
J: TRBJ1-1
size: -
CDR3: CASSSLPGQGRKNTEAFF
DNA: TGTGCCAGCAGCTCATTACCGGGACAGGGGAGGAAGAACACTGAAGCTTTCTTT

V: TRBV18
length: 14
D: -
J: TRBJ1-5
size: -
CDR3: CASSLTDSNQPQHF
DNA: TGTGCCAGCTCATTAACAGATAGCAATCAGCCCCAGCATTTT

V: TRBV7-9
length: 19
D: TRBD2
J: TRBJ2-1
size: -
CDR3: CASSDRGLALGSSYNEQFF
DNA: TGTGCCAGCAGCGACCGGGGACTAGCGTTGGGTAGCTCCTACAATGAGCAGTTCTTC

V: TRBV5-8
length: 15
D: -
J: TRBJ1-3
size: -
CDR3: CASSYDRNSGNTIYF
DNA: TGTGCCAGCAGCTACGACAGAAACTCTGGAAACACCATATATTTT

V: TRBV28
length: 16
D: -
J: TRBJ1-1
size: -
CDR3: CASRPYRDSGRTEAFF
DNA: TGTGCCAGCCGGCCGTACAGGGATTCCGGACGGACTGAAGCTTTCTTT

V: TRBV5-1
length: 14
D: -
J: TRBJ2-3
size: -
CDR3: CASSPEGVTDTQYF
DNA: TGCGCCAGCAGCCCAGAGGGGGTCACAGATACGCAGTATTTT

V: TRBV27
length: 15
D: TRBD1
J: TRBJ2-7
size: -
CDR3: CASSFRDRANYEQYF
DNA: TGTGCCAGCAGTTTCCGGGACAGGGCTAACTACGAGCAGTACTTC

V: TRBV6-5
length: 16
D: -
J: TRBJ1-6
size: -
CDR3: CASSYGTSGSQSPLHF
DNA: TGTGCCAGCAGTTACGGGACATCGGGATCGCAGTCACCCCTCCACTTT

V: TRBV7-6
length: 14
D: TRBD2
J: TRBJ2-7
size: -
CDR3: CASSLRRGAYEQYF
DNA: TGTGCCAGCAGCTTAAGACGGGGGGCCTACGAGCAGTACTTC

V: TRBV30
length: 16
D: -
J: TRBJ1-3
size: -
CDR3: CAWSVYGRVPGNTIYF
DNA: TGTGCCTGGAGTGTATATGGGAGGGTACCGGGAAACACCATATATTTT

V: TRBV6-5
length: 14
D: -
J: TRBJ1-5
size: once
CDR3: CATRGGPGNQPQHF
DNA: TGTGCCACCCGGGGTGGGCCGGGCAATCAGCCCCAGCATTTT

V: TRBV27
length: 15
D: TRBD1
J: TRBJ1-5
size: -
CDR3: CASSAGGAGNQPQHF
DNA: TGTGCCAGCAGTGCAGGGGGCGCGGGCAATCAGCCCCAGCATTTT

V: TRBV7-3
length: 17
D: -
J: TRBJ2-2
size: -
CDR3: CASSRSDRTLNTGELFF
DNA: TGTGCCAGCAGCCGATCCGACAGAACCTTGAACACCGGGGAGCTGTTTTTT

V: TRBV6-5
length: 15
D: -
J: TRBJ2-7
size: few
CDR3: CASSYSSTITYEQYF
DNA: TGTGCCAGCAGTTATTCCTCGACTATTACCTACGAGCAGTACTTC

V: TRBV20-1
length: 11
D: -
J: TRBJ1-2
size: -
CDR3: CSAASMGGYTF
DNA: TGCAGTGCTGCCTCTATGGGCGGCTACACCTTC

V: TRBV7-9
length: 15
D: TRBD1
J: TRBJ1-6
size: -
CDR3: CASSSQGARNSPLHF
DNA: TGTGCCAGCAGCTCCCAGGGGGCTCGGAATTCACCCCTCCACTTT

V: TRBV11-2
length: 12
D: -
J: TRBJ1-1
size: once
CDR3: CASSGQNTEAFF
DNA: TGTGCCAGCAGCGGACAGAACACTGAAGCTTTCTTT

V: TRBV3-1/TRBV3-2
length: 17
D: -
J: TRBJ1-3
size: -
CDR3: CASSRSKRGDSGNTIYF
DNA: TGTGCCAGCAGCCGATCAAAACGGGGGGACTCTGGAAACACCATATATTTT

V: TRBV7-2
length: 16
D: -
J: TRBJ2-1
size: -
CDR3: CASSLGGVGPANEQFF
DNA: TGTGCCAGCAGCTTAGGGGGGGTGGGCCCAGCCAATGAGCAGTTCTTC

V: TRBV18
length: 13
D: -
J: TRBJ2-2
size: -
CDR3: CASSPTPAGELFF
DNA: TGTGCCAGCTCACCAACACCCGCCGGGGAGCTGTTTTTT

V: TRBV18
length: 15
D: TRBD1
J: TRBJ1-4
size: -
CDR3: CASSPGTGSSEKLFF
DNA: TGTGCCAGCTCTCCCGGGACAGGGTCGTCGGAAAAACTGTTTTTT

V: TRBV6-1
length: 17
D: TRBD1
J: TRBJ1-5
size: -
CDR3: CASSEGLLGQSNQPQHF
DNA: TGTGCCAGCAGTGAAGGGTTGTTGGGACAGAGCAATCAGCCCCAGCATTTT

V: TRBV27
length: 15
D: -
J: TRBJ1-5
size: -
CDR3: CASSLKQGIGQPQHF
DNA: TGTGCCAGCAGTTTAAAACAGGGAATAGGTCAGCCCCAGCATTTT

V: TRBV3-1/TRBV3-2
length: 14
D: TRBD2
J: TRBJ2-1
size: once
CDR3: CASSQAGGGNEQFF
DNA: TGTGCCAGCAGCCAGGCGGGAGGGGGCAATGAGCAGTTCTTC

V: TRBV2
length: 16
D: TRBD2
J: TRBJ2-2
size: -
CDR3: CASRGLATLNTGELFF
DNA: TGTGCCAGCAGGGGACTAGCGACGTTGAACACCGGGGAGCTGTTTTTT

V: TRBV7-2
length: 17
D: TRBD2
J: TRBJ2-3
size: -
CDR3: CASSVRRAGGPFYTQYF
DNA: TGTGCCAGCAGCGTAAGGCGAGCGGGAGGCCCCTTTTATACGCAGTATTTT

V: TRBV24-1
length: 13
D: TRBD2
J: TRBJ2-1
size: -
CDR3: CATTDSGTSKQFF
DNA: TGTGCCACCACTGATTCCGGGACTAGTAAGCAGTTCTTC

V: TRBV29-1
length: 11
D: -
J: TRBJ1-2
size: -
CDR3: CSAPRGSGYTF
DNA: TGCAGCGCCCCTCGGGGGTCTGGCTACACCTTC

V: TRBV12-5
length: 15
D: -
J: TRBJ2-3
size: -
CDR3: CASGLGTVSTDTQYF
DNA: TGTGCTAGTGGTTTGGGGACAGTGAGCACAGATACGCAGTATTTT

V: TRBV12-3/TRBV12-4
length: 12
D: -
J: TRBJ1-6
size: -
CDR3: CASSSPPSPLHF
DNA: TGTGCCAGCAGTTCCCCCCCGTCACCCCTCCACTTT

V: TRBV25-1
length: 15
D: TRBD1
J: TRBJ1-2
size: -
CDR3: CASTPGTGGLYGYTF
DNA: TGTGCCAGCACCCCCGGGACAGGGGGCCTATACGGCTACACCTTC